This T cell receptor beta chain was captured in a study of blood T cell repertoires in COVID-19. Across the study: Collection of acute and convalescent COVID-19 samples took place in the United States, Italy and Spain. In each case, the material was cDNA or gDNA derived from T cells, B-cell-depleted T cells, or PBMCs.

How the authors handled the data: Amplification from reference gene primers served as the basis for estimated nucleated cell counts. Generated by immunoSEQ multiplex PCR, the TCRdb table keeps only in-frame clones and is missing some. V and J calls and clone size are as listed in that table; D and trimming were resolved from the DNA. Of roughly 40,000 clones listed, 79% are singletons. The receptor's source is a man between 65 and 85 years old with acute or convalescent COVID-19. The specimen was peripheral blood.

The DNA of the CDR3 is TGTGCCAGCAGATACCTCGGGACAGTCTATAATTCACCCCTCCACTTT. This sequence encodes CASRYLGTVYNSPLHF. The chain has TRBV2 and TRBJ1-6; 7 positions agree with TRBD1. This CDR3 contains 16 residues. CDR1 and CDR2 (germline): SNHLY, FYNNEI. V shed 6 bases, J shed 3 bases, and the junction held 8 bases outside the gene matches.